The next 18 T cell receptor beta chains were all read from a single sample in a study of T cell responses to AZD1222 COVID-19 vaccine (dated by TCRdb to about 2021). Library preparation was by the immunoSEQ multiplex PCR assay. The clones in this table, taken by TCRdb from immuneACCESS, are in-frame only. Not every clone is retained; where verified, under half of the shortfall comes from an unresolved V gene, and the cause of the rest is unknown. The sample profile shows some 200,000 clones; just over 90% of them were found once. The top ten clonotypes cover approximately 4% of the sample. The time point label, read with the paper, signifies: about 28 days (+/-7) after the second vaccine dose. Interpreted using the paper, the treatment or condition label stands for: meningococcal conjugate vaccine given as trial control. Sequencing was performed on peripheral blood, taken 28 days after the second dose of the MenACWY control vaccine. Source of these receptors: an adult who received the MenACWY meningococcal vaccine as a control.

CDR3 sequence: CATSRGEGTYGYTF. The CDR3 region has the DNA TGTGCCACCAGCAGAGGCGAAGGCACCTATGGCTACACCTTC. The chain links TRBV15 to TRBJ1-2, with unresolved D. V lost 1 base, J lost 4 bases, and 10 bases lay in between. CDR3 length equals 14 residues. Germline loops: CDR1 LNHNV, CDR2 YYDKDF (reference sequence).

The gene calls are TRBV24-1 and TRBJ1-1; 7 nucleotides line up with TRBD1. Germline assignment: CDR1 KGHDR and CDR2 SFDVKD. The CDR3 spans 13 residues. The V gene end was trimmed by 4 bases and the J gene end by 7 bases; junction bases not matched to a gene: 5. The CDR3 DNA is TGTGCCACCAGTGAGCCAGGGGGGAATGAAGCTTTCTTT. This encodes CATSEPGGNEAFF.

The chain has TRBV27 and TRBJ2-7, with D unresolved. CDR1 MNHEY and CDR2 SMNVEV come from the germline V gene (reference sequence). V was cut by 10 bases and J by 3 bases, with 16 bases left in between. The CDR3 is 13 residues long. CDR3 residues: CATLGLHNYEQYF. CDR3 bases: TGTGCCACCTTAGGTCTCCATAACTACGAGCAGTACTTC.

The J gene is TRBJ2-7, the V gene TRBV7-9, with D tentatively TRBD1 (6 bases). V lost 7 bases and J lost 2, with 21 bases in between. The germline V gene encodes CDR1 SEHNR and CDR2 FQNEAQ (reference sequence). The CDR3 has 16 residues. CDR3 sequence (DNA): TGTGCCAGCACCCAAAGGGTCCTGGGGGCCGCCTACGAGCAGTACTTC. The encoded protein is CASTQRVLGAAYEQYF.

V is TRBV30 and J is TRBJ2-1; tentatively, D is TRBD2 (5 bases). In germline, CDR1 is GTSNPN, CDR2 SVGIG (reference sequence). V lost 4 bases and J lost 12, with 22 bases in between. This CDR3 has 14 residues. The CDR3, as DNA: TGTGCCTGGAATGCGGGTGCCGACCTGGTGTGGCAGTTCTTC. Its translation is CAWNAGADLVWQFF.

The chain carries TRBV18 and TRBJ2-1, with TRBD2 identical over 11 bases. In germline, CDR1 is KGHSH, CDR2 LQKENI. The CDR3 spans 18 residues. J was trimmed by 3 bases and V by 3 bases; bases with no gene match: 10. The CDR3 loop reads CASSPLPGLAEGYNEQFF. The CDR3 DNA follows: TGTGCCAGCTCACCCCTCCCGGGACTAGCGGAGGGCTACAATGAGCAGTTCTTC.

The CDR3: CASSVSNKNIQYF. The CDR3 DNA is TGTGCCAGCAGCGTAAGCAACAAAAACATTCAGTACTTC. The V gene is TRBV9, the J gene TRBJ2-4; D call uncertain. Trimming cost V 1 base and J 3 bases, with 5 bases left between them. CDR1 SGDLS and CDR2 YYNGEE come from the germline V gene. This CDR3 spans 13 amino acids.

The chain links TRBV19 to TRBJ1-2; possibly TRBD1 for D (6 bases). V gave up 4 bases and J gave up 5 bases, with 17 bases separating them. The CDR3 has 15 residues. CDR1 is LNHDA, CDR2 SQIVND, per germline (reference sequence). The CDR3 coding sequence is TGTGCCAGTAGTAGGGGGGGACAATACCGGTATGGCTACACCTTC. Its translation is CASSRGGQYRYGYTF.

The V call is TRBV19, the J call TRBJ2-7; D perhaps matches TRBD1 (5 bases). Germline CDR1 LNHDA, CDR2 SQIVND (reference sequence). This CDR3 region has 13 residues. Trimming removed 6 bases from V and 6 bases from J, with 15 bases in between. CDR3 sequence reads: CASSSQGQGEQYF. Here the CDR3 DNA reads TGTGCCAGTAGCTCGCAGGGTCAGGGCGAGCAGTACTTC. The full variable domain, its missing parts supplied by reference TRBV19 and TRBJ2-7, is DGGITQSPKYLFRKEGQNVTLSCEQNLNHDAMYWYRQDPGQGLRLIYYSQIVNDFQKGDIAEGYSVSREKKESFPLTVTSAQKNPTAFYLCASSSQGQGEQYFGPGTRLTVT.

The rearrangement joins TRBV11-2 to TRBJ1-1; no firm D call. Trimming removed 5 bases at V and 0 bases at J, with 22 bases between. The CDR3 runs to 18 residues. CDR1 is SGHAT and CDR2 is FQNNGV in the germline V gene. The CDR3 nucleotides read TGTGCCAGCAGCCCTAGCGCTCTATCAGGTCTAATGAACACTGAAGCTTTCTTT. It specifies CASSPSALSGLMNTEAFF.

The V gene is TRBV27, the J gene TRBJ1-3; TRBD1 agrees at 7 bases. V dropped 5 bases and J dropped 2; count of bases not matched to a gene: 9. Germline loops: CDR1 MNHEY, CDR2 SMNVEV (reference sequence). This CDR3 is built from 16 residues. CDR3 sequence: CASSPSLQGPGNTIYF. CDR3 bases: TGTGCCAGCAGTCCGTCCTTACAGGGGCCTGGAAACACCATATATTTT.

V and J are TRBV30 and TRBJ2-5, with 10 bases fitting TRBD2. Germline V gene data show CDR1 as GTSNPN and CDR2 as SVGIG (reference sequence). The CDR3 contains 11 residues. CDR3 sequence reads: CALGLAETQYF. CDR3 bases: TGTGCTCTGGGACTAGCGGAGACCCAGTACTTC.

J is TRBJ1-5 and V is TRBV27; the D is unclear. Deletions cut 2 bases from V and 9 bases from J, with 20 bases between. CDR1 MNHEY and CDR2 SMNVEV come from the germline V gene (reference sequence). The CDR3 is 16 amino acids. The CDR3 spells CASSLGSDPSQWPQHF. The CDR3 DNA follows: TGTGCCAGCAGTTTAGGGTCAGACCCGTCTCAGTGGCCCCAGCATTTT.

The rearrangement links TRBV19 to TRBJ1-1; TRBD1 might be the D (6 bases). This CDR3 comprises 13 residues. V lost 5 bases and J 1 base, leaving 8 bases between the germline ends. Germline V lookup: CDR1 LNHDA, CDR2 SQIVND (reference sequence). The CDR3 nucleotides read TGTGCCAGTAGTCGGGACAAGAACACTGAAGCTTTCTTT. It encodes CASSRDKNTEAFF.

This clone has a single count. The chain links TRBV6-1 to TRBJ2-1; possible D gene TRBD1, 6 bases. The germline V gene has CDR1 MNHNS and CDR2 SASEGT. V dropped 3 bases and J dropped 2 bases, with 8 bases sitting between them. This CDR3 is 14 amino acids long. CDR3: CASSEGAPYNEQFF. The CDR3 bases are TGTGCCAGCAGTGAGGGGGCTCCCTACAATGAGCAGTTCTTC.

The CDR3 sequence is CASSRGQTSTDTQYF. The CDR3 DNA reads as TGTGCCAGCTCACGGGGACAGACTAGCACAGATACGCAGTATTTT. The chain uses TRBV18 and TRBJ2-3, with 7 bases fitting TRBD1. With V trimmed by 4 bases and J by 0 bases, 4 bases remained unmatched. CDR3 length equals 15 residues. The germline V gene encodes CDR1 KGHSH and CDR2 LQKENI. The variable domain in full, completed from reference TRBV18 and TRBJ2-3, reads NAGVMQNPRHLVRRRGQEARLRCSPMKGHSHVYWYRQLPEEGLKFMVYLQKENIIDESGMPKERFSAEFPKEGPSILRIQQVVRGDSAAYFCASSRGQTSTDTQYFGPGTRLTVL.

The genes are TRBV5-1 and TRBJ1-5; no reliable D call. Trimming took 4 bases from V and 7 from J, leaving 18 bases between them. Germline V gene lookup returns CDR1 SGHRS and CDR2 YFSETQ. CDR3 length equals 15 residues. CDR3 residues: CASSRLGDPGQPQHF. The CDR3 coding sequence is TGCGCCAGCAGCCGCCTCGGGGATCCAGGCCAGCCCCAGCATTTT.

This clone was observed a single time. The chain carries TRBV25-1 and TRBJ1-2, with a tentative D call TRBD1 (5 bases). The CDR3 consists of 12 residues. Germline V gives CDR1 MGHDK, CDR2 SYGVNS. V lost 7 bases and J 6 bases, leaving 12 bases between the germline ends. CDR3 DNA: TGTGCCAGCATGCAGGGCGCGAATGGCTACACCTTC. The encoded protein is CASMQGANGYTF.